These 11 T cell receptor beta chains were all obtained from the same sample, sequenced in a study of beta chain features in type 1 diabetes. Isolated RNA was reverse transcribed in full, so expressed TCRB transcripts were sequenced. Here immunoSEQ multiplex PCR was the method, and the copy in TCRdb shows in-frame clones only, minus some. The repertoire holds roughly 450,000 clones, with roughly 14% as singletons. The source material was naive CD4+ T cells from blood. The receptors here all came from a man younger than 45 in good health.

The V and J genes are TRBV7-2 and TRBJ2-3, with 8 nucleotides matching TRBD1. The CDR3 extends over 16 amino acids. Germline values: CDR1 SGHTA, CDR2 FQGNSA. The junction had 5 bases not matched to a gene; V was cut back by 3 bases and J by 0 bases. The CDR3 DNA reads TGTGCCAGCAGCTTCAGGGGGCGGATGAGCACAGATACGCAGTATTTT. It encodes CASSFRGRMSTDTQYF.

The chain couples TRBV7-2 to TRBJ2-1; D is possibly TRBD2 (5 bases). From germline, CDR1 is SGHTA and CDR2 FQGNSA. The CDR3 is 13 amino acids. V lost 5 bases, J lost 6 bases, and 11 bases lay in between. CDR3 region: CASSPDYPNEQFF. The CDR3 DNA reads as TGTGCCAGCAGCCCTGACTATCCCAATGAGCAGTTCTTC.

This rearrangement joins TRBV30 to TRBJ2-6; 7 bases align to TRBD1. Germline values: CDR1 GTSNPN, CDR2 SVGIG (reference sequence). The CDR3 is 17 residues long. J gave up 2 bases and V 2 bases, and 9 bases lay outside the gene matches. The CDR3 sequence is CAWSIRTGLAGANVLTF. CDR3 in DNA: TGTGCCTGGAGTATCCGGACAGGCTTAGCTGGGGCCAACGTCCTGACTTTC.

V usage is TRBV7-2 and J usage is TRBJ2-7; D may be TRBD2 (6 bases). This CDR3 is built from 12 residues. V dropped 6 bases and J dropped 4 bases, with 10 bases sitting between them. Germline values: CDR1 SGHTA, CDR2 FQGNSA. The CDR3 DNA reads TGTGCCAGCAGGGGTAGCGGATACGAGCAGTACTTC. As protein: CASRGSGYEQYF.

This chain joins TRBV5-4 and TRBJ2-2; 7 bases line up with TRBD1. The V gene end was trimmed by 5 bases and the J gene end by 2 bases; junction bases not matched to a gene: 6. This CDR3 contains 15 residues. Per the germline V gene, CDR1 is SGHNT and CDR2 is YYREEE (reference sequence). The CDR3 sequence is CASRTGTDNTGELFF. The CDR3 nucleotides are TGTGCCAGCAGGACCGGGACAGACAACACCGGGGAGCTGTTTTTT.

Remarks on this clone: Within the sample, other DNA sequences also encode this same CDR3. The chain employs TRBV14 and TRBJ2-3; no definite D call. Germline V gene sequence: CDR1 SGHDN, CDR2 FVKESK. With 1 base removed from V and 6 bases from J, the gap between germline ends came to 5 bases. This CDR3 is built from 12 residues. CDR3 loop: CASSQVPDTQYF. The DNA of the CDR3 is TGTGCCAGCAGCCAAGTACCGGATACGCAGTATTTT.

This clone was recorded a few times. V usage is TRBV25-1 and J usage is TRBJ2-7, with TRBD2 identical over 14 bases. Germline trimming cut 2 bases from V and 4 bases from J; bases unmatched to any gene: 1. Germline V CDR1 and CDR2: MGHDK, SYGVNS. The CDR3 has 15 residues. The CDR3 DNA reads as TGTGCCAGCAGTGAAGGGACTAGCGGGAGTTACGAGCAGTACGTC. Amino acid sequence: CASSEGTSGSYEQYV.

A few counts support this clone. CDR3 in amino acids: CASSYSTGPGVYEQYF. In DNA, the CDR3 is TGTGCCAGCAGTTACTCAACGGGGCCGGGAGTCTACGAGCAGTACTTC. This rearrangement joins TRBV6-5 to TRBJ2-7, with D perhaps TRBD2 (6 bases). V gave up 0 bases and J gave up 3 bases, with 15 bases separating them. The CDR3 has 16 residues. Germline V gene data show CDR1 as MNHEY and CDR2 as SVGAGI.

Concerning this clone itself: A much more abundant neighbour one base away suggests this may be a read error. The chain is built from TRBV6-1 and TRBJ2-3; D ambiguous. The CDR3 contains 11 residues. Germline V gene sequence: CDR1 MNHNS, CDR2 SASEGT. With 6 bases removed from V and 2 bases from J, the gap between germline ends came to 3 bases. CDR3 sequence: CASRNTDTQYF. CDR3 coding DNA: TGTGCCAGCAGGAACACAGATACGCAGTATTTT.

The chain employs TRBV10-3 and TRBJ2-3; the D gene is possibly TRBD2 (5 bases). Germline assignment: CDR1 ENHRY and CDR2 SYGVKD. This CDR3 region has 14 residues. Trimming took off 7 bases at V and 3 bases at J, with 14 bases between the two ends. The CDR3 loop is CAINPATKTDTQYF. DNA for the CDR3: TGTGCCATCAATCCAGCGACTAAAACAGATACGCAGTATTTT.

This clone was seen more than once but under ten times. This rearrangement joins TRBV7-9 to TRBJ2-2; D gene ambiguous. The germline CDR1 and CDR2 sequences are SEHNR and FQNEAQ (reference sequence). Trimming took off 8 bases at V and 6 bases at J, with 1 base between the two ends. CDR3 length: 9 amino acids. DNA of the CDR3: TGTGCCAGCTCCGGGGAGCTGTTTTTT. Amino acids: CASSGELFF. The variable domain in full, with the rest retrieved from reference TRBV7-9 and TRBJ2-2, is DTGVSQNPRHKITKRGQNVTFRCDPISEHNRLYWYRQTLGQGPEFLTYFQNEAQLEKSRLLSDRFSAERPKGSFSTLEIQRTEQGDSAMYLCASSGELFFGEGSRLTVL.